These 20 T cell receptor beta chains came from one sample sequenced in a study of OX40 agonist ivuxolimab in advanced cancers. TCRdb's table, derived via immunoSEQ multiplex PCR, lists solely in-frame clones and lacks some. Seen here are some 80,000 clones, approximately 93% observed once, and the top ten hold around 21%. Sequenced material: CD4+ or CD8+ T cells sorted from blood, taken in a trial of the OX40 agonist ivuxolimab. Source of these receptors: an adult with an advanced solid tumor such as melanoma, head and neck, liver or kidney cancer.

The chain recombines TRBV9 with TRBJ1-4, with D uncertain. The CDR3 has 16 residues. Germline V gene lookup returns CDR1 SGDLS and CDR2 YYNGEE. Between the trimmed V and J ends, which lost 4 bases and 4 bases, there was a span of 17 bases. CDR3 region: CASSHPVGVGNEKLFF. For the CDR3, the DNA is TGTGCCAGCAGCCACCCCGTCGGGGTGGGTAATGAAAAACTGTTTTTT.

The rearrangement links TRBV4-3 to TRBJ1-2; 9 bases line up with TRBD1. The J segment lost 5 bases and the V segment lost 3 bases, leaving 13 bases of the junction unmatched. Germline V lookup: CDR1 LGHNA, CDR2 YSLEER. CDR3 length: 17 residues. The CDR3 here is CASSQGTGSNLDYGYTF. The CDR3 DNA is TGCGCCAGCAGCCAGGGGACAGGGTCAAACCTCGATTATGGCTACACCTTC.

The chain couples TRBV11-2 to TRBJ1-5; a weak D match, TRBD1 (5 bases). Germline V CDR1 and CDR2: SGHAT, FQNNGV. Trimming shortened V by 5 bases and J by 7 bases, and 12 bases separated the two germline ends. This CDR3 contains 13 residues. CDR3 protein: CASSLGAGQPQHF. CDR3 sequence (DNA): TGTGCCAGCAGCCTCGGGGCTGGCCAGCCCCAGCATTTT.

V is TRBV6-6 and J is TRBJ2-7; 7 bases fit TRBD1. Germline V gives CDR1 MNHNY, CDR2 SVGAGI (reference sequence). With 6 bases clipped from V and 3 bases from J, the junction kept 11 bases outside the gene matches. The CDR3 extends over 15 amino acids. The CDR3 DNA sequence: TGTGCCAGCAGGTGGGACAGCCACCCCTACTACGAGCAGTACTTC. This sequence encodes CASRWDSHPYYEQYF.

The chain has TRBV28 and TRBJ2-1; TRBD2 agrees at 9 bases. The V and J ends lost 6 bases and 5 bases, in that order; junction bases with no gene match: 11. The CDR3 has 16 amino acids. Germline V gene data show CDR1 as MDHEN and CDR2 as SYDVKM. The DNA of the CDR3 is TGTGCCAGCAGCCTTACTGGACTAGCGTTGAACAATGAGCAGTTCTTC. As protein: CASSLTGLALNNEQFF.

The chain uses TRBV27 and TRBJ1-2; perhaps TRBD1 as D (5 bases). The germline V gene has CDR1 MNHEY and CDR2 SMNVEV (reference sequence). With 3 bases removed from V and 2 bases from J, the gap between germline ends came to 19 bases. The CDR3 runs to 17 residues. The DNA of the CDR3 is TGTGCCAGCAGTTTGGGGAGGGAGGGACCTGCGAACTATGGCTACACCTTC. It translates to CASSLGREGPANYGYTF.

The chain is built from TRBV6-5 and TRBJ2-7; possibly TRBD1 for D (6 bases). This CDR3 contains 14 residues. Trimming took 4 bases from V and 2 from J, leaving 12 bases between them. Germline loops: CDR1 MNHEY, CDR2 SVGAGI. CDR3: CASSFRQGTYEQYF. CDR3 DNA sequence: TGTGCCAGCAGTTTTAGGCAGGGGACCTACGAGCAGTACTTC.

As for this clone: In the same sample, other DNA sequences code for this CDR3. The V gene is TRBV27, the J gene TRBJ2-7; D might be TRBD2 (6 bases). Per germline, CDR1 MNHEY and CDR2 SMNVEV (reference sequence). The length of the CDR3 is 12 residues. V lost 2 bases, J lost 4 bases, and 6 bases lay in between. The CDR3 DNA reads TGTGCCAGCAGTTTAGGGGGGTACGAGCAGTACTTC. Protein product: CASSLGGYEQYF.

This chain uses TRBV19 with TRBJ1-5; maybe TRBD1 (6 bases). The CDR3 extends over 15 amino acids. Deletions cut 3 bases from V and 6 bases from J, with 15 bases between. Germline V gives CDR1 LNHDA, CDR2 SQIVND (reference sequence). CDR3 in amino acids: CASSMGGGAGQPQHF. In DNA form, the CDR3 reads TGTGCCAGTAGTATGGGCGGGGGCGCAGGTCAGCCCCAGCATTTT.

The chain has TRBV4-3 and TRBJ2-5, with 8 bases matching TRBD1. Matching the DNA end better, TRBJ2-7 makes the J call doubtful. Germline lookup yields CDR1 LGHNA and CDR2 YSLEER. The CDR3 covers 16 residues. CDR3 DNA sequence: TGCGCCAGCAGCCCTAGTGCGACAGGGGAACGCTACGAGCAGTACTTC. Its translation: CASSPSATGERYEQYF.

V gene TRBV6-4 combines with J gene TRBJ2-1; D is perhaps TRBD1 (6 bases). The V end was cut by 5 bases, the J end by 4 bases, with 9 bases between. Germline CDR1 is MRHNA and CDR2 is SNTAGT. CDR3 length: 13 amino acids. The CDR3 DNA reads as TGTGCCAGCAGTCAGGGGCCATACAATGAGCAGTTCTTC. This translates into CASSQGPYNEQFF.

The chain employs TRBV4-3 and TRBJ2-1, with 7 bases identical to TRBD1. CDR1 LGHNA and CDR2 YSLEER come from the germline V gene. The CDR3 spans 15 residues. V dropped 0 bases and J dropped 4; count of bases not matched to a gene: 3. CDR3 amino acids: CASSQDRGQYNEQFF. CDR3 sequence (DNA): TGCGCCAGCAGCCAAGATCGGGGACAGTACAATGAGCAGTTCTTC.

The chain couples TRBV2 to TRBJ2-3; no clear D gene. The V end lost 5 bases, the J end lost 2 bases, and 14 bases lay between the germline ends. The germline V gene encodes CDR1 SNHLY and CDR2 FYNNEI. This CDR3 is built from 15 residues. CDR3 in amino acids: CASSPKRRITDTQYF. The CDR3 DNA reads TGTGCCAGCAGTCCTAAACGGCGAATCACAGATACGCAGTATTTT.

The V call is TRBV29-1, the J call TRBJ1-2; D is ambiguous. Germline-derived CDR1 and CDR2 are SQVTM and ANQGSEA. The germline V and J ends were trimmed by 3 bases and 2 bases, with 13 bases remaining between them. This CDR3 comprises 14 residues. The chain's CDR3 is CSVEKTMGNYGYTF. In DNA form, the CDR3 reads TGCAGCGTTGAGAAAACGATGGGAAACTATGGCTACACCTTC.

The chain is built from TRBV6-4 and TRBJ2-1; D gene unclear. The CDR3 sequence is 13 residues long. Per the germline V gene, CDR1 is MRHNA and CDR2 is SNTAGT. Trimming removed 5 bases at V and 7 bases at J, with 12 bases between. The CDR3 coding sequence is TGTGCCAGCAGTCAACAATCCGAGAATGAGCAGTTCTTC. Translated, it gives CASSQQSENEQFF.

The V and J genes are TRBV4-1 and TRBJ1-2; unclear D gene. Germline-derived CDR1 and CDR2 are MGHRA and YSYEKL. V lost 3 bases, J lost 1 base, and 9 bases lay in between. The CDR3 length is 14 residues. The CDR3 sequence is CASSQTQSNYGYTF. DNA for the CDR3: TGCGCCAGCAGCCAGACACAGAGTAACTATGGCTACACCTTC.

The V and J genes are TRBV4-1 and TRBJ1-2; TRBD1 aligns across 7 bases. Germline V gene sequence: CDR1 MGHRA, CDR2 YSYEKL. V dropped 3 bases and J dropped 1; count of bases not matched to a gene: 5. This CDR3 spans 15 amino acids. For the CDR3, the DNA is TGCGCCAGCAGCCAGACGGGACAGAGTAACTATGGCTACACCTTC. Its translation: CASSQTGQSNYGYTF.

This clone was picked up one time. The chain employs TRBV4-3 and TRBJ2-5, with 11 nucleotides matching TRBD2. The assigned J gene may be wrong: the sequence end matches TRBJ2-7 better. Germline V lookup: CDR1 LGHNA, CDR2 YSLEER. The CDR3 loop spans 14 amino acids. The CDR3 DNA reads as TGCGCCAGCAGCCAGGGGACTAGCGGTTACGAGCAGTACTTC. It encodes CASSQGTSGYEQYF.

This clone was seen a single time. The rearrangement uses TRBV29-1 and TRBJ2-2; D unclear. Germline CDR1 reads SQVTM; CDR2 reads ANQGSEA. Trimming took off 5 bases at V and 2 bases at J, with 9 bases between the two ends. The CDR3 is made up of 13 amino acids. The CDR3 coding sequence is TGCAGCGTTACCACAGCTAACACCGGGGAGCTGTTTTTT. Amino acids: CSVTTANTGELFF.

The chain is built from TRBV5-4 and TRBJ1-2; TRBD1 is a possible D gene (5 bases). V was pared by 2 bases and J by 0 bases, with 11 bases between. The CDR3 runs 15 residues. Per germline, CDR1 SGHNT and CDR2 YYREEE (reference sequence). The CDR3 nucleotides are TGTGCCAGCAGCTTCCCGGGACTGACTAACTATGGCTACACCTTC. Translation: CASSFPGLTNYGYTF.